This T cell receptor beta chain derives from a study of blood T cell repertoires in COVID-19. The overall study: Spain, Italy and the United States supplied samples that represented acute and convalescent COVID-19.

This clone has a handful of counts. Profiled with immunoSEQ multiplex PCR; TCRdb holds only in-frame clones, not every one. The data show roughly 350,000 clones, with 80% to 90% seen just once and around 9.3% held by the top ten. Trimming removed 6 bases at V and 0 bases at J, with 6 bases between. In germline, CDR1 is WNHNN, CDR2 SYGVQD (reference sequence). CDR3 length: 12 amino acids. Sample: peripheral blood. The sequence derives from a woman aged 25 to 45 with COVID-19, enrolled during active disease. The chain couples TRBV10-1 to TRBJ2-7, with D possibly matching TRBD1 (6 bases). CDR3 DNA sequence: TGCGCCAGCAGCAGGGGCTCCTACGAGCAGTACTTC. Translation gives CASSRGSYEQYF.